This TCR beta chain was sequenced for a study of OX40 agonist ivuxolimab in advanced cancers. As for the study more broadly: Ivuxolimab was a fully human IgG2 agonistic monoclonal antibody targeting the costimulatory receptor OX40 (CD134). Among the approximately 50 dose-escalation patients, some 19 had hepatocellular carcinoma, approximately 15 melanoma, 9 renal cell carcinoma and 9 head and neck cancer. Prior anti-PD-1, anti-PD-L1 or anti-CTLA-4 therapy was permitted, and checkpoint inhibitors had been received by 30% to 40% of dose-escalation patients. The monotherapy dose-escalation portion (N of about 47 patients) of the phase I ivuxolimab trial is reported in the paper. Intravenous ivuxolimab was administered to patients every 2 weeks at six dose levels: 0.01, 0.1, 0.3, 1.5, 3 and 10 mg/kg. The dose-escalation cohort was about 83% male with a mean age of about 65 years, ranging from roughly 23 to 79. Partial responses occurred in three dose-escalation patients: two with cutaneous melanoma and one with hepatocellular carcinoma. The point of sequencing TCRbeta in the periphery was to test whether ivuxolimab changed TCR sequence diversity and drove clonal T-cell expansion. The research as a whole found: Partial responders in the 0.1-3.0 mg/kg groups had among the lowest normalized peripheral clonal expansion, especially among CD8+ T cells. Low levels of normalized T-cell clonal expansion were also seen in some patients who did not respond. At doses of 0.1 to 3.0 mg/kg, clonal expansion of both CD4+ and CD8+ T cells in blood was seen between baseline and week 6. After ivuxolimab, more expanded clones were found on average in CD8+ T cells than in CD4+ T cells. Which antigens the clonally expanded peripheral T cells were specific for was not determined.

The germline V gene encodes CDR1 SGHRS and CDR2 YFSETQ. Trimming accounts for 2 bases at V and 5 bases at J, while the number of junction bases matched to no gene is 3. Including the terminal cysteine and phenylalanine, the CDR3 comprises 14 residues. Just the 42-base CDR3 DNA is kept, in frame starting at base 1. For sequencing of the TCRbeta CDR3 region, genomic DNA was extracted from the sorted cells. TCRbeta CDR3 regions were sequenced using the immunoSEQ Assay. In its TCRdb copy, this immuneACCESS table keeps in-frame sequences only and misses some clones. Where compared with another copy, unresolved V genes explain less than half of these, and the others have no known cause. Within this sample are about 79,000 clones, with approximately 85% of them counted one time only. The ten most abundant clones make up around 4.1% of the sample. The trial excluded patients who had a history of autoimmune disease or were on systemic immunosuppression. Peripheral blood for TCR sequencing was drawn from every dose cohort at baseline, at cycle 4 day 1 and at cycle 7 day 1. Samples were obtained from an open-label, multicenter, first-in-human phase I dose-escalation trial of ivuxolimab. The trial enrolled adults with locally advanced or metastatic head and neck squamous cell, hepatocellular, melanoma or renal cell carcinoma. Before TCR sequencing, CD4+ T cells and CD8+ T cells from peripheral blood were sorted into separate populations.

Comment on this clone: The antigen it binds to is not known. The input lacks base qualities; no much larger clone sits a single base away.

This material consisted of CD4+ or CD8+ T cells sorted from blood, taken in a trial of the OX40 agonist ivuxolimab. The chain uses TRBV5-1 and TRBJ2-4; 8 bases in the junction line up with TRBD1. This clonotype originated in an adult with an advanced solid tumor such as melanoma, head and neck, liver or kidney cancer. The CDR3 loop reads CASSFGQGQNIQYF. The DNA sequence is given as TGCGCCAGCAGCTTTGGACAGGGTCAAAACATTCAGTACTTC.